One sample yielded the 19 T cell receptor beta chains listed below, sequenced in a study of PD-L1 blockade in urothelial cancer. Time point: pretreatment peripheral blood. Clones were read by immunoSEQ multiplex PCR, and TCRdb kept only the in-frame ones, dropping some. In the table there are more than 75,000 clones, 84% of which are singletons. The material was PBMCs, obtained around atezolizumab (anti-PD-L1) treatment. These receptors were collected from a man between 60 and 70 years old with urothelial cancer.

The chain carries TRBV4-1 and TRBJ2-5; D call uncertain. Germline values: CDR1 MGHRA, CDR2 YSYEKL. CDR3 length: 14 residues. Trimming removed 1 base from V and 1 base from J, with 7 bases in between. The CDR3 loop reads CASSQAESQETQYF. In nucleotides, the CDR3 is TGCGCCAGCAGCCAAGCCGAGAGCCAAGAGACCCAGTACTTC.

This chain links TRBV6-5 with TRBJ1-3; D is undetermined. Germline V gene data show CDR1 as MNHEY and CDR2 as SVGAGI. There are 14 residues in the CDR3. V was trimmed by 2 bases and J by 2 bases, leaving 7 bases between them. This CDR3 reads CASSYGPPGNTIYF. The CDR3 DNA reads as TGTGCCAGCAGTTACGGCCCCCCTGGAAACACCATATATTTT.

The chain combines TRBV6-6 with TRBJ2-3; 8 positions agree with TRBD2. In germline, CDR1 is MNHNY, CDR2 SVGAGI (reference sequence). The CDR3 totals 15 residues. After removal of 6 bases from V and 6 bases from J, the junction contained 11 bases not matched to a gene. CDR3 DNA: TGTGCCAGCAGCCCTCCGGGACTAGGACGCGATACGCAGTATTTT. Its translation: CASSPPGLGRDTQYF.

This clone was detected only a few times. This chain connects TRBV7-2 to TRBJ2-7; 7 positions match TRBD2. Trimming removed 5 bases from V and 0 bases from J; junction bases left unmatched: 1. Germline V lookup: CDR1 SGHTA, CDR2 FQGNSA. The CDR3 loop spans 13 amino acids. CDR3 DNA: TGTGCCAGCAGCGGGGGGGGCTCCTACGAGCAGTACTTC. This sequence encodes CASSGGGSYEQYF.

The rearrangement uses TRBV29-1 and TRBJ1-1, with TRBD1 matching 10 bases. The length of the CDR3 is 13 residues. V was pared by 6 bases and J by 5 bases, with 6 bases of the junction left unmatched. The germline V gene has CDR1 SQVTM and CDR2 ANQGSEA. DNA for the CDR3: TGCAGCGTGGGGACAGGGGAGAGAACTGAAGCTTTCTTT. Its protein is CSVGTGERTEAFF.

This rearrangement joins TRBV9 to TRBJ2-5, with D unclear. The CDR3 is made up of 15 amino acids. The germline CDR1 and CDR2 sequences are SGDLS and YYNGEE. Trimming took off 3 bases at V and 2 bases at J, with 14 bases between the two ends. This CDR3 is CASSASPVRQETQYF. In nucleotides, the CDR3 is TGTGCCAGCAGCGCCTCACCGGTGAGGCAAGAGACCCAGTACTTC. Supplemented by reference TRBV9 and TRBJ2-5, the full variable domain reads DSGVTQTPKHLITATGQRVTLRCSPRSGDLSVYWYQQSLDQGLQFLIQYYNGEERAKGNILERFSAQQFPDLHSELNLSSLELGDSALYFCASSASPVRQETQYFGPGTRLLVL.

J is TRBJ2-3 and V is TRBV10-1; 7 nucleotides match TRBD1. The CDR3 length is 16 residues. Germline V gene sequence: CDR1 WNHNN, CDR2 SYGVQD (reference sequence). Trimming took 6 bases from V and 3 from J; bases not matched to a gene: 12. CDR3 sequence: CASRATGEWRTDTQYF. The CDR3 DNA reads TGCGCCAGCAGGGCTACAGGGGAATGGAGGACAGATACGCAGTATTTT.

The chain employs TRBV7-2 and TRBJ2-1; 13 bases align to TRBD2. Germline V gene lookup returns CDR1 SGHTA and CDR2 FQGNSA. Losses at the gene ends were 4 bases for V and 3 bases for J; bases not matched to a gene: 3. CDR3 length equals 16 residues. DNA of the CDR3: TGTGCCAGCAGCTGGACTAGCGGGGGCAACTACAATGAGCAGTTCTTC. This gives the protein CASSWTSGGNYNEQFF.

The chain links TRBV5-6 to TRBJ1-1, with unresolved D. CDR1 SGHDT and CDR2 YYEEEE come from the germline V gene. This CDR3 has 17 residues. With 1 base removed from V and 0 bases from J, the gap between germline ends came to 16 bases. The CDR3 DNA is TGTGCCAGCAGCTTGCCGGAGGCGGGAGGATTGAACACTGAAGCTTTCTTT. Its protein is CASSLPEAGGLNTEAFF. Looking up the rest from reference TRBV5-6 and TRBJ1-1 gives the full variable domain: DAGVTQSPTHLIKTRGQQVTLRCSPKSGHDTVSWYQQALGQGPQFIFQYYEEEERQRGNFPDRFSGHQFPNYSSELNVNALLLGDSALYLCASSLPEAGGLNTEAFFGQGTRLTVV.

The V call is TRBV19, the J call TRBJ1-4; D is unclear. Germline V CDR1 and CDR2: LNHDA, SQIVND (reference sequence). The length of the CDR3 is 14 residues. Trimming took off 5 bases at V and 3 bases at J, with 10 bases between the two ends. The CDR3 nucleotides read TGTGCCAGTAGTGTACAAGTATCTAATGAAAAACTGTTTTTT. Translating it yields CASSVQVSNEKLFF.

This clone was observed a handful of times. The chain couples TRBV14 to TRBJ1-2; no reliable D call. CDR1 and CDR2 (germline): SGHDN, FVKESK. V lost 1 base, J lost 0 bases, and 9 bases lay in between. The CDR3 is 15 residues long. The CDR3 DNA is TGTGCCAGCAGCCAAGTGGTCAGTCCTAACTATGGCTACACCTTC. It codes for CASSQVVSPNYGYTF. Combining the CDR3 with reference TRBV14 and TRBJ1-2 gives the whole variable domain EAGVTQFPSHSVIEKGQTVTLRCDPISGHDNLYWYRRVMGKEIKFLLHFVKESKQDESGMPNNRFLAERTGGTYSTLKVQPAELEDSGVYFCASSQVVSPNYGYTFGSGTRLTVV.

Comments on this clone: In the same sample, other DNA sequences code for this CDR3. This chain connects TRBV6-5 to TRBJ2-5, with a possible D match to TRBD1 (6 bases). CDR1 is MNHEY and CDR2 is SVGAGI in the germline V gene. The CDR3 consists of 16 residues. Trimming removed 4 bases at V and 2 bases at J, with 17 bases between. This chain's CDR3 is CASSSGTTVAQETQYF. DNA for the CDR3: TGTGCCAGCAGTTCGGGGACAACCGTCGCGCAAGAGACCCAGTACTTC.

This clone was seen only a few times. The V and J genes are TRBV5-1 and TRBJ2-1; a possible D gene is TRBD2 (5 bases). The V and J ends lost 2 bases and 1 base respectively, with 10 bases between them. The CDR3 runs to 15 residues. The germline gives CDR1 SGHRS, CDR2 YFSETQ. CDR3 nucleotides: TGCGCCAGCAGCTTCAGCGGTGTGTCCTACAATGAGCAGTTCTTC. Encoded protein: CASSFSGVSYNEQFF. Full variable domain (rest looked up from reference TRBV5-1 and TRBJ2-1): KAGVTQTPRYLIKTRGQQVTLSCSPISGHRSVSWYQQTPGQGLQFLFEYFSETQRNKGNFPGRFSGRQFSNSRSEMNVSTLELGDSALYLCASSFSGVSYNEQFFGPGTRLTVL.

The chain has TRBV7-7 and TRBJ2-5; TRBD2 might be the D (6 bases). Germline lookup yields CDR1 SSHAT and CDR2 FNYEAQ (reference sequence). There are 16 residues in the CDR3. Trimming took 5 bases from V and 2 from J, leaving 18 bases between them. CDR3 DNA: TGTGCCAGCAGCCCGGCCTCGCGGCGGGGACAAGAGACCCAGTACTTC. Translated: CASSPASRRGQETQYF.

The V call is TRBV7-2, the J call TRBJ2-7; 9 positions agree with TRBD1. Trimming at V came to 2 bases and at J to 2 bases, leaving 4 bases not matched to a gene. The CDR3 length is 15 residues. CDR1 and CDR2 (germline): SGHTA, FQGNSA. The CDR3 DNA is TGTGCCAGCAGCTTAACACAGGGGGCGGCCTACGAGCAGTACTTC. Protein product: CASSLTQGAAYEQYF. Drawing the rest from reference TRBV7-2 and TRBJ2-7, the complete variable domain is GAGVSQSPSNKVTEKGKDVELRCDPISGHTALYWYRQSLGQGLEFLIYFQGNSAPDKSGLPSDRFSAERTGGSVSTLTIQRTQQEDSAVYLCASSLTQGAAYEQYFGPGTRLTVT.

Of note for this clone: The same CDR3 arises from other DNA sequences in this sample as well. The chain has TRBV25-1 and TRBJ2-5; 9 positions match TRBD1. Germline values: CDR1 MGHDK, CDR2 SYGVNS. The CDR3 contains 15 residues. V shed 3 bases and J 2 bases; nucleotides not matched to a gene: 4. CDR3 sequence reads: CASSDGTGKQETQYF. CDR3 nucleotide sequence: TGTGCCAGCAGTGATGGGACAGGGAAACAAGAGACCCAGTACTTC. Using reference TRBV25-1 and TRBJ2-5 for the parts outside the CDR3, the full variable domain is EADIYQTPRYLVIGTGKKITLECSQTMGHDKMYWYQQDPGMELHLIHYSYGVNSTEKGDLSSESTVSRIRTEHFPLTLESARPSHTSQYLCASSDGTGKQETQYFGPGTRLLVL.

The rearrangement links TRBV18 to TRBJ2-7, with 8 bases aligning to TRBD1. Germline V gene lookup returns CDR1 KGHSH and CDR2 LQKENI. V shed 4 bases, J shed 0 bases, and the junction held 5 bases outside the gene matches. The CDR3 spans 15 residues. CDR3 sequence (DNA): TGTGCCAGCTCACTTACAGGGGGGAGCTCCTACGAGCAGTACTTC. Translated, it gives CASSLTGGSSYEQYF.

The chain recombines TRBV10-1 with TRBJ1-4; the match to TRBD1 covers 7 bases. The germline V gene has CDR1 WNHNN and CDR2 SYGVQD (reference sequence). J lost 3 bases, V lost 2 bases, and 3 bases had no gene match. The CDR3 is made up of 15 amino acids. CDR3 bases: TGCGCCAGCAGTGAGGAGGGGGCGTCTAATGAAAAACTGTTTTTT. Translating it yields CASSEEGASNEKLFF.

The chain uses TRBV19 and TRBJ2-7; D uncertain. Germline V gene sequence: CDR1 LNHDA, CDR2 SQIVND (reference sequence). The CDR3 is 17 amino acids. V was clipped by 4 bases and J by 7 bases, with 26 bases between them. The CDR3, as DNA: TGTGCCAGTAGTACCCTCCCCCCGGGTAGGCAACTGGAAGAGCAGTACTTC. The encoded protein is CASSTLPPGRQLEEQYF. Combining the CDR3 with reference TRBV19 and TRBJ2-7 gives the whole variable domain DGGITQSPKYLFRKEGQNVTLSCEQNLNHDAMYWYRQDPGQGLRLIYYSQIVNDFQKGDIAEGYSVSREKKESFPLTVTSAQKNPTAFYLCASSTLPPGRQLEEQYFGPGTRLTVT.